What follows describes a single T cell receptor beta chain. Its antigen is unidentified. Regarding time point: baseline pretreatment blood. Indicated treatment: 15 Gy SBRT to primary tumor, nephrectomy 4 weeks later. The table came from immunoSEQ multiplex PCR; TCRdb's copy has only in-frame clones and leaves some out. The sample has some 150,000 clones, 88% seen once. V shed 2 bases and J shed 2 bases, with 24 bases lying between them. Looked up from germline, CDR1 is LGHNA and CDR2 is YNFKEQ. This CDR3 spans 19 amino acids. The record originates from a study of radiation and T cells in renal cell carcinoma. General study results and limits: Top tumor clonotypes rose in blood 2 weeks post-radiation, then contracted.

This sequence joins TRBV4-2 and TRBJ2-5, with a possible D match to TRBD1 (9 bases). The receptor was derived from a woman between 50 and 59 years old with renal cell carcinoma. Here the sequenced sample was blood, taken from a patient whose treatment included radiotherapy and nephrectomy. CDR3: CASSQFGGDRAFGQETQYF. In DNA form, the CDR3 reads TGTGCCAGCAGCCAATTCGGGGGGGACAGGGCTTTTGGTCAAGAGACCCAGTACTTC.